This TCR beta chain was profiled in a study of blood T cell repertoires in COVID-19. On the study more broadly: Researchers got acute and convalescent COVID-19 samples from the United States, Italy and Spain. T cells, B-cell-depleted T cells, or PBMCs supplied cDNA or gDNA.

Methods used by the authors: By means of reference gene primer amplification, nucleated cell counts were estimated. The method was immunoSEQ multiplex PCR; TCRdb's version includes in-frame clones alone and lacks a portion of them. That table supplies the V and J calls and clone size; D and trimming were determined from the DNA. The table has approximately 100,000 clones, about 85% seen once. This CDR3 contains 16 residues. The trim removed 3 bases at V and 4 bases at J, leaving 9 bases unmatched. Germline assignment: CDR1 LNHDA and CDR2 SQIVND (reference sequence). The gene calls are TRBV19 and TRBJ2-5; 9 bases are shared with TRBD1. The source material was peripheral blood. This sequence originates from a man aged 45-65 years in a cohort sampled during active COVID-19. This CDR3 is CASSIPTGGSGETQYF. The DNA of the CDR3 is TGTGCCAGTAGTATCCCGACAGGGGGTTCGGGAGAGACCCAGTACTTC.